The 15 T cell receptor beta chains in this list originate from one sample, sequenced in a study of blood T cell repertoires in COVID-19 (dated by TCRdb to about 2020). Library preparation used the immunoSEQ multiplex PCR assay. The immuneACCESS repertoire file appears here via TCRdb, limited to in-frame rearrangements. These files lack a portion of the clones; in checked studies, under half of the deficit traces to unresolved V genes, and the cause of the others is not known. This sample gives fewer than 250,000 clones in total; roughly 84% of them show up just once. The ten largest account for about 3.3% of the sample. The material sequenced was PBMCs or T cells enriched from blood (not recorded which). These receptor sequences come from a woman under 40 who had been exposed to COVID-19.

This clone appeared a few times. This CDR3 reads CASSLDRDLNVYEQYF. CDR3 DNA: TGTGCCAGCAGCTTGGACAGGGACCTAAACGTCTACGAGCAGTACTTC. The chain combines TRBV5-4 with TRBJ2-7, with D possibly TRBD1 on 6 matching bases. Germline CDR1 is SGHNT and CDR2 is YYREEE (reference sequence). The CDR3 runs 16 residues. V dropped 0 bases and J dropped 3 bases, with 16 bases sitting between them.

The table lists this clone with a few counts. V is TRBV7-9 and J is TRBJ1-2, with D hard to call. V was clipped by 0 bases and J by 4 bases, with 3 bases between them. CDR3 length equals 12 residues. The V gene's germline CDR1 is SEHNR and CDR2 FQNEAQ (reference sequence). The CDR3 spells CASSLASYGYTF. In DNA, the CDR3 is TGTGCCAGCAGCTTAGCGAGCTATGGCTACACCTTC.

J is TRBJ2-5 and V is TRBV7-2; 10 positions agree with TRBD2. The germline gives CDR1 SGHTA, CDR2 FQGNSA. V dropped 2 bases and J dropped 7; count of bases not matched to a gene: 7. This CDR3 is 15 amino acids long. CDR3: CASSLYAASGGTQYF. The CDR3 DNA reads TGTGCCAGCAGCTTATACGCGGCTAGCGGGGGGACCCAGTACTTC.

The rearrangement uses TRBV11-2 and TRBJ2-1; D call uncertain. The germline CDR1 and CDR2 sequences are SGHAT and FQNNGV. V was cut by 6 bases and J by 11 bases, with 26 bases left in between. This CDR3 contains 16 residues. The DNA of the CDR3 is TGTGCCAGCAGGGATGAGGCCGATCGACGAAAAATCCAGCAGTTCTTC. Its protein product is CASRDEADRRKIQQFF.

This clone has just a few counts. The V call is TRBV5-4, the J call TRBJ1-3, with a possible D match to TRBD1 (5 bases). Germline CDR1 and CDR2: SGHNT and YYREEE (reference sequence). This CDR3 contains 15 residues. V was clipped by 2 bases and J by 0 bases, with 9 bases between them. The CDR3: CASSFDSTSGNTIYF. CDR3 coding DNA: TGTGCCAGCAGCTTCGACAGTACCTCTGGAAACACCATATATTTT.

The CDR3 spells CASSWRGFTDTQYF. The CDR3 DNA follows: TGTGCCAGCTCATGGAGGGGATTCACAGATACGCAGTATTTT. This chain uses TRBV18 with TRBJ2-3; perhaps TRBD2 as D (6 bases). From germline, CDR1 is KGHSH and CDR2 LQKENI. Trimming pared 5 bases from V and 2 bases from J, leaving 11 bases between. The CDR3 covers 14 residues.

The chain recombines TRBV7-2 with TRBJ2-3; 7 bases are a match to TRBD2. Per the germline V gene, CDR1 is SGHTA and CDR2 is FQGNSA. The CDR3 has 13 amino acids. V lost 6 bases to trimming and J lost 4 bases; unmatched junction nucleotides: 4. The CDR3 reads CASSLLASDTQYF. The CDR3 DNA reads as TGTGCCAGCAGTTTACTAGCGTCAGATACGCAGTATTTT.

This chain joins TRBV7-2 and TRBJ1-6, with unresolved D. The germline V gene encodes CDR1 SGHTA and CDR2 FQGNSA. The CDR3 extends over 14 amino acids. V lost 1 base and J lost 7, with 8 bases in between. DNA of the CDR3: TGTGCCAGCAGCTTAGTTGGAGGGAATTCACCCCTCCACTTT. Translation gives CASSLVGGNSPLHF.

This chain connects TRBV5-6 to TRBJ2-7, with 11 nucleotides matching TRBD2. In germline, CDR1 is SGHDT, CDR2 YYEEEE. The CDR3 has 16 residues. The J segment lost 2 bases and the V segment lost 4 bases, leaving 8 bases of the junction unmatched. For the CDR3, the DNA is TGTGCCAGCAGCGCACTAGCGGGGGCTCCCACCTACGAGCAGTACTTC. Protein product: CASSALAGAPTYEQYF.

For the CDR3, the DNA is TGTGCCAGCAGCGACGGACAGGGACCACAAAAACTGTTTTTT. Protein: CASSDGQGPQKLFF. The rearrangement links TRBV9 to TRBJ1-4; TRBD1 matches 8 bases. The CDR3 sequence is 14 residues long. V lost 3 bases to trimming and J lost 9 bases; unmatched junction nucleotides: 7. Germline lookup yields CDR1 SGDLS and CDR2 YYNGEE.

V usage is TRBV4-1 and J usage is TRBJ2-7; D might be TRBD1 (6 bases). Germline values: CDR1 MGHRA, CDR2 YSYEKL. The V end lost 0 bases, the J end lost 6 bases, and 21 bases lay between the germline ends. CDR3 size: 17 residues. The CDR3 protein is CASSQDHQGSLPFEQYF. The CDR3 nucleotides are TGCGCCAGCAGCCAAGACCATCAGGGGTCCCTCCCCTTCGAGCAGTACTTC.

This chain connects TRBV6-2 or TRBV6-3 to TRBJ1-6, with 7 nucleotides matching TRBD1. This CDR3 is built from 15 residues. The trim removed 4 bases at V and 9 bases at J, leaving 9 bases unmatched. Per germline, CDR1 MNHEY and CDR2 SVGEGT. CDR3 coding DNA: TGTGCCAGCAGTTTTCAAGACAGGGACGGTTCACCCCTCCACTTT. Protein sequence: CASSFQDRDGSPLHF.

V usage is TRBV18 and J usage is TRBJ1-1; TRBD1 might be the D (6 bases). The CDR3 consists of 17 residues. Per the germline V gene, CDR1 is KGHSH and CDR2 is LQKENI. V lost 2 bases, J lost 4 bases, and 20 bases lay in between. CDR3 DNA: TGTGCCAGCTCACCAGAGCCGACAGGCCATCTGGGCACTGAAGCTTTCTTT. Its protein product is CASSPEPTGHLGTEAFF.

This chain connects TRBV3-1 (or the pseudogene TRBV3-2) to TRBJ2-1; a weak D match, TRBD2 (5 bases). V was trimmed by 3 bases and J by 9 bases, leaving 15 bases between them. This CDR3 is 14 amino acids long. Germline values: CDR1 LGHDT, CDR2 YNNKEL (reference sequence). The CDR3 nucleotides are TGTGCCAGCAGCCACTCTCTCGAGGGTGCTGAGCAGTTCTTC. This codes for CASSHSLEGAEQFF.

J is TRBJ2-7 and V is TRBV5-1, with a tentative D call TRBD1 (6 bases). This CDR3 is built from 12 residues. V was trimmed by 4 bases and J by 5 bases, leaving 10 bases between them. From germline, CDR1 is SGHRS and CDR2 YFSETQ. CDR3 sequence (DNA): TGCGCCAGCAGCATACAGGGTAACGAGCAGTACTTC. The encoded protein is CASSIQGNEQYF.